The clone carrying this TCR beta chain was recorded at least ten times. Its target is unknown. A single record per CDR3 protein comes from TCRdb applying MiXCR to the reads. Of about 320,000 distinct CDR3 sequences in the sample, 9.5% were seen once. V lost 1 base and J lost 5, with 14 bases in between. The CDR3 has 15 amino acids. The record originates from a study of T cell repertoires in cytomegalovirus infection. Whole-study findings and limits: Cumulative public TCR beta family frequency identified carriers of CMV plus the relevant HLA.

The chain recombines TRBV12-3 or TRBV12-4 with TRBJ2-5; D remains ambiguous. The TCR originated in a human donor in good health (CMV status not recorded). Some clones in this sample may be carry-over from other donors' samples. The sequencing sample was made of PBMCs. The DNA of the CDR3 is TGTGCCAGCAGTTTAGGCGGCTCGAATTTTGAGACCCAGTACTTC. Residues: CASSLGGSNFETQYF.